Sequencing of this T cell receptor beta chain was carried out in a study of T cells in Graves' hyperthyroidism and ophthalmopathy. Study observations and caveats: Ophthalmopathy was identified by the model a median approximately six months ahead of onset.

Lactation, pregnancy, other autoimmune disease or uncontrolled infection led to exclusion of patients. Diagnoses were made from clinical symptoms, serum measures (thyroxine and TRAb), thyroid ultrasound and orbital computed tomography. This clonotype was detected ten times or more. The antigen remains undetermined. There were TCR beta CDR3 regions amplified from RNA transcripts. The HTBI primer set served for first-round RT-PCR of the TCR CDR3. TCRdb processed the multiplex PCR reads anew with MiXCR; each CDR3 protein has one entry. Here the sample spans about 590,000 distinct CDR3 sequences, about 15% being singletons. Germline V gene lookup returns CDR1 KGHSH and CDR2 LQKENI. The CDR3 extends over 15 amino acids. Deletions cut 4 bases from V and 4 bases from J, with 14 bases between.

This sequence joins TRBV18 and TRBJ2-1; D may correspond to TRBD1 or TRBD2 (5 bases each). The sequence came from a woman in her 30s with Graves' hyperthyroidism. The sample consisted of blood. The CDR3 protein is CASSQPGPKYNEQFF. In DNA, the CDR3 is TGTGCCAGCTCACAACCGGGACCGAAGTACAATGAGCAGTTCTTC.